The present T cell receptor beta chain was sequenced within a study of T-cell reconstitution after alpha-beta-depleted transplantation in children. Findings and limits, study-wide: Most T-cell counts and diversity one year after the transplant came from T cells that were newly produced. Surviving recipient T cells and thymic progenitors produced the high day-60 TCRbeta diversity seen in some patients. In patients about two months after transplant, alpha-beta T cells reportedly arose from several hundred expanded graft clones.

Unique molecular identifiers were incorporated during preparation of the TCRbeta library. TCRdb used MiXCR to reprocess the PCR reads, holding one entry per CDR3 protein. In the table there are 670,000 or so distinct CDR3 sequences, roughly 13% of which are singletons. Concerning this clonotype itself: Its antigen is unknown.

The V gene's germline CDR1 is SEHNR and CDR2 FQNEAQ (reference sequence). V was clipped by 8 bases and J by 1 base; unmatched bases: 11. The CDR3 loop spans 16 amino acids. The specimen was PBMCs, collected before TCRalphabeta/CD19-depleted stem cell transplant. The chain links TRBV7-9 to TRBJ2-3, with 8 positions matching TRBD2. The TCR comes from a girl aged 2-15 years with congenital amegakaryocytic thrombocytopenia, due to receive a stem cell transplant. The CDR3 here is CASVAGGALGTDTQYF. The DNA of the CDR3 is TGTGCCAGCGTCGCCGGGGGGGCATTAGGCACAGATACGCAGTATTTT.